Listed below are T cell receptor beta chains from one sample, sequenced in a study of blood T cell repertoires in COVID-19. Produced via immunoSEQ multiplex PCR; TCRdb's table is partial and in-frame only. The data hold 160,000 or so clones, with approximately 87% observed a single time. Sequenced material: peripheral blood. Receptors originate from a woman aged 65 to 85 with acute or convalescent COVID-19. The CDR3 runs from the conserved cysteine through the conserved F or W. D genes are given only for firm matches. Only part of the rows carry a size: once, few, many, or a class if the clone is expanded.

D,J,V,size,CDR3,DNA
TRBD2,TRBJ2-5,TRBV4-2,.,CASSPLAGGQETQYF,TGTGCCAGCAGCCCACTAGCGGGGGGCCAAGAGACCCAGTACTTC
.,TRBJ2-7,TRBV10-3,once,CAISDPGGEQYF,TGTGCCATCAGTGACCCAGGGGGGGAGCAGTACTTC
TRBD2,TRBJ2-6,TRBV7-9,once,CASSLASGGAGANVLTF,TGTGCCAGCAGCTTAGCCTCCGGGGGGGCTGGGGCCAACGTCCTGACTTTC
TRBD1,TRBJ2-1,TRBV5-5,.,CASSFPDRGGEQFF,TGTGCCAGCAGCTTCCCCGACAGGGGGGGTGAGCAGTTCTTC
TRBD1,TRBJ2-5,TRBV18,.,CASSQQTGLQETQYF,TGTGCCAGCTCACAACAGACAGGGCTCCAAGAGACCCAGTACTTC
.,TRBJ2-7,TRBV6-1,.,CASSETIESYEQYF,TGTGCCAGCAGTGAAACTATAGAGTCCTACGAGCAGTACTTC
.,TRBJ1-1,TRBV6-2/TRBV6-3,.,CASSRKQVEAFF,TGTGCCAGCAGTCGAAAGCAGGTTGAAGCTTTCTTT
TRBD2,TRBJ2-7,TRBV5-1,once,CASSLGEGRISYEQYF,TGCGCCAGCAGCTTGGGGGAGGGGCGGATCTCCTACGAGCAGTACTTC
.,TRBJ1-1,TRBV9,.,CASRGGDTEAFF,TGTGCCAGCAGGGGAGGGGACACTGAAGCTTTCTTT
.,TRBJ1-4,TRBV24-1,few,CATSDPGREGNEKLFF,TGTGCCACCAGTGACCCAGGAAGGGAGGGGAATGAAAAACTGTTTTTT
TRBD1,TRBJ1-1,TRBV15,.,CATSWPGQLNTEAFF,TGTGCCACCAGCTGGCCGGGACAGCTGAACACTGAAGCTTTCTTT
.,TRBJ1-4,TRBV27,.,CASSRARVVNEKLFF,TGTGCCAGCAGCCGAGCTCGGGTGGTAAATGAAAAACTGTTTTTT
TRBD1,TRBJ1-1,TRBV4-3,.,CASSQGTGQNTEAFF,TGCGCCAGCAGCCAAGGGACAGGCCAGAACACTGAAGCTTTCTTT
TRBD2,TRBJ2-1,TRBV9,.,CASSPTGTSGYEQFF,TGTGCCAGCAGCCCCACCGGGACTAGCGGCTATGAGCAGTTCTTC
.,TRBJ1-6,TRBV5-8,.,CASSFGQSGNSPLHF,TGTGCCAGCAGCTTTGGACAGAGCGGTAATTCACCCCTCCACTTT
.,TRBJ1-1,TRBV7-2,.,CASSPLQGRFDTEAFF,TGTGCCAGCAGCCCCCTACAGGGCCGGTTCGACACTGAAGCTTTCTTT
.,TRBJ2-1,TRBV2,.,CASSYRDEQFF,TGTGCCAGCAGTTATAGAGATGAGCAGTTCTTC
TRBD1,TRBJ2-7,TRBV2,.,CASSEYRGSYEQYF,TGTGCCAGCAGTGAGTACAGGGGCTCCTACGAGCAGTACTTC
.,TRBJ1-1,TRBV10-1,few,CASRLKYEAFF,TGCGCCAGCAGACTCAAATACGAAGCTTTCTTT
.,TRBJ1-4,TRBV11-2,once,CASSLKGDHEKLFF,TGTGCCAGCAGCTTAAAAGGGGATCATGAAAAACTGTTTTTT
TRBD2,TRBJ2-3,TRBV4-2,.,CASSPTGLAGITDTQYF,TGTGCCAGCAGCCCAACAGGTCTAGCGGGTATCACAGATACGCAGTATTTT
.,TRBJ1-4,TRBV5-4,once,CASSKTGATNEKLFF,TGTGCCAGCAGCAAGACGGGAGCAACTAATGAAAAACTGTTTTTT
TRBD1,TRBJ2-1,TRBV18,.,CASSPQGVTYNEQFF,TGTGCCAGCTCACCCCAGGGGGTTACCTACAATGAGCAGTTCTTC
TRBD1,TRBJ2-2,TRBV10-3,.,CAIRPGTGEGPEGTGELFF,TGTGCCATCAGGCCCGGGACAGGGGAGGGCCCGGAGGGCACCGGGGAGCTGTTTTTT
.,TRBJ2-1,TRBV7-2,.,CASSFDYRGGEQFF,TGTGCCAGCAGCTTCGACTACAGGGGGGGTGAGCAGTTCTTC
TRBD2,TRBJ2-7,TRBV7-8,.,CASSLGLSGRSGEQYF,TGTGCCAGCAGCTTAGGTCTAAGCGGGAGATCGGGAGAGCAGTACTTC
.,TRBJ1-2,TRBV2,.,CASSGQAGYGYTF,TGTGCCAGCAGTGGACAGGCTGGCTATGGCTACACCTTC
.,TRBJ2-7,TRBV21-1,.,CASSGKGSCPPGYHYEQYF,TGTGCCAGCAGCGGCAAGGGTAGTTGTCCGCCAGGGTATCACTACGAGCAGTACTTC
.,TRBJ1-2,TRBV6-1,once,CASSEGQVVSSYGYTF,TGTGCCAGCAGTGAAGGGCAGGTCGTCAGTAGCTATGGCTACACCTTC
TRBD1,TRBJ1-5,TRBV29-1,.,CSASTGTSNQPQHF,TGCAGCGCCTCGACAGGGACCTCCAATCAGCCCCAGCATTTT
TRBD1,TRBJ1-3,TRBV7-6,.,CASSLLGTGSYPPGNTIYF,TGTGCCAGCAGCCTCCTCGGGACAGGGAGTTACCCGCCAGGAAACACCATATATTTT
TRBD1,TRBJ1-1,TRBV18,.,CASSPGTAEAFF,TGTGCCAGCTCACCAGGGACAGCTGAAGCTTTCTTT
TRBD1,TRBJ2-7,TRBV6-5,.,CASSRDRGSYEQYF,TGTGCCAGCAGCCGGGACAGGGGATCCTACGAGCAGTACTTC
TRBD1,TRBJ1-1,TRBV7-9,.,CASRATGGTEAFF,TGTGCCAGCAGAGCGACAGGGGGCACTGAAGCTTTCTTT
TRBD1,TRBJ2-7,TRBV2,.,CASSERGLGQYF,TGTGCCAGCAGTGAAAGGGGGCTTGGGCAGTACTTC
.,TRBJ2-3,TRBV25-1,.,CASSESVDSPTDTQYF,TGTGCCAGCAGTGAGTCGGTCGACAGCCCCACAGATACGCAGTATTTT
.,TRBJ1-2,TRBV27,few,CASSLSYWGEDGYTF,TGTGCCAGCAGTTTATCGTACTGGGGAGAGGATGGCTACACCTTC
.,TRBJ1-1,TRBV25-1,.,CASSGPYTGNTEAFF,TGTGCCAGCAGTGGGCCCTATACAGGAAACACTGAAGCTTTCTTT
TRBD1,TRBJ1-3,TRBV7-2,.,CASSLSGGFSGNTIYF,TGTGCCAGCAGCTTATCAGGGGGATTCTCTGGAAACACCATATATTTT
.,TRBJ1-6,TRBV2,once,CASSADSRGSPLHF,TGTGCCAGCAGTGCGGACTCTCGAGGTTCACCCCTCCACTTT
TRBD2,TRBJ2-7,TRBV6-5,.,CASSYELAGQEQYF,TGTGCCAGCAGTTACGAATTAGCGGGGCAGGAGCAGTACTTC